Below are 4 T cell receptor beta chains sequenced from a single sample in a study of shared clonotypes between healthy human individuals (dated by TCRdb to the early 2020s). For the CD8 naive samples, CD45RO-negative cells were positively selected for CCR7, yielding a CD45RA+CCR7+ population from which TemRA cells were excluded. The library was built by means of the immunoSEQ multiplex PCR assay. TCRdb stores this immuneACCESS table with in-frame sequences only. Part of the clones is absent; in the studies checked, under half of the shortfall reflects unresolved V genes, and no reason is known for the rest. The sample includes more than 600,000 clones, with 92% observed a single time. The ten top clones hold more than 20% of the sample. What was sequenced was naive CD8+ T cells sorted from blood. What the cell subset or site label conveys for this sample: CD45RA+CCR7+. The receptors derive from a man aged 25-45 years in good health.

This chain uses TRBV12-5 with TRBJ2-4; 7 bases fit TRBD2. This CDR3 is built from 15 residues. Per germline, CDR1 LGHNT and CDR2 FRNRAP. The trim removed 4 bases at V and 9 bases at J, leaving 12 bases unmatched. The CDR3 DNA reads TGTGCTAGTGGTTGGAGCGGGAAGGACGGGGGCATTCAGTACTTC. It yields the protein CASGWSGKDGGIQYF.

Notes on this clone: Within the sample, other DNA sequences also encode this same CDR3. V gene TRBV6-4 combines with J gene TRBJ2-2; D gene unclear. The CDR3 has 14 residues. V lost 0 bases and J 6 bases, leaving 8 bases between the germline ends. Germline-derived CDR1 and CDR2 are MRHNA and SNTAGT. The CDR3 bases are TGTGCCAGCAGTGACTCGAATGGAGCCGGGGAGCTGTTTTTT. Translated, it gives CASSDSNGAGELFF.

The chain is built from TRBV6-5 and TRBJ2-1; the match to TRBD2 covers 9 bases. The germline V gene encodes CDR1 MNHEY and CDR2 SVGAGI. This CDR3 comprises 13 residues. The junction had 5 bases not matched to a gene; V was cut back by 4 bases and J by 10 bases. CDR3 amino acids: CASSLLAGREQFF. The CDR3 DNA sequence: TGTGCCAGCAGTTTACTAGCGGGTCGCGAGCAGTTCTTC.

The rearrangement links TRBV14 to TRBJ2-1; a weak D match, TRBD1 (7 bases). CDR1 SGHDN and CDR2 FVKESK come from the germline V gene. This CDR3 has 16 residues. V was trimmed by 0 bases and J by 7 bases, leaving 16 bases between them. CDR3 protein: CASSQELTGRFNEQFF. The DNA for the CDR3 is TGTGCCAGCAGCCAAGAATTGACAGGGAGGTTTAATGAGCAGTTCTTC. Supplemented by reference TRBV14 and TRBJ2-1, the full variable domain reads EAGVTQFPSHSVIEKGQTVTLRCDPISGHDNLYWYRRVMGKEIKFLLHFVKESKQDESGMPNNRFLAERTGGTYSTLKVQPAELEDSGVYFCASSQELTGRFNEQFFGPGTRLTVL.